Below, 19 T cell receptor beta chains from the same sample are listed, as sequenced in a study of quantifying T cell responses using KT2 cells. Study details: cDNA was made from DNase-treated RNA using alpha and beta constant primers.

An oligo carrying a UMI was ligated to the cDNA 3' end. The first PCR ran 3 to 5 cycles with an equimolar RC1.1 and RC1.2 beta primer mix. TCRdb re-derived calls from the UMI-ligation and nested PCR reads in MiXCR, one entry per CDR3 protein. This sample has approximately 54,000 distinct CDR3 sequences, with roughly 12% found just once. Sequenced material: PBMCs spiked with cells of the T cell clone KT2. All receptors come from a human donor.

V is TRBV5-5 and J is TRBJ2-1; TRBD1 matches at 8 bases. The CDR3 totals 14 residues. Germline CDR1 and CDR2: SGHKS and YYEKEE (reference sequence). V lost 4 bases and J lost 3; bases outside the gene matches: 3. The CDR3 DNA reads as TGTGCCAGCAGCCCCGGACAGGGCTACAATGAGCAGTTCTTC. This translates into CASSPGQGYNEQFF.

There are many counts of this clonotype. The chain joins TRBV12-3 or TRBV12-4 to TRBJ1-4; unclear D gene. Trimming took off 0 bases at V and 4 bases at J, with 9 bases between the two ends. This CDR3 has 15 residues. CDR3 in DNA: TGTGCCAGCAGTTTAGCATCGGCCCATAATGAAAAACTGTTTTTT. Amino acids: CASSLASAHNEKLFF.

This clonotype was counted between two and nine times. The rearrangement joins TRBV11-3 to TRBJ2-4, with 8 bases fitting TRBD2. CDR3 length: 15 residues. From germline, CDR1 is SGHNT and CDR2 YENEEA. V dropped 3 bases and J dropped 8; count of bases not matched to a gene: 9. CDR3 sequence reads: CASSFPGREGDIQYF. CDR3 DNA: TGTGCCAGCAGCTTTCCCGGGAGGGAGGGGGACATTCAGTACTTC.

V and J are TRBV20-1 and TRBJ2-7; D is possibly TRBD2 (5 bases). CDR3 length: 14 residues. With 2 bases removed from V and 6 bases from J, the gap between germline ends came to 17 bases. Germline V lookup: CDR1 DFQATT, CDR2 SNEGSKA (reference sequence). CDR3 in amino acids: CSARPTGTLLEQYF. The CDR3 nucleotides read TGCAGTGCTAGACCCACGGGAACCCTCCTCGAGCAGTACTTC.

The chain links TRBV7-2 to TRBJ2-7; D call uncertain. The CDR3 loop spans 14 amino acids. The V end was cut by 0 bases, the J end by 4 bases, with 10 bases between. Germline lookup yields CDR1 SGHTA and CDR2 FQGNSA. The CDR3 DNA reads TGTGCCAGCAGCTTAGCCGTCAACGGGTACGAGCAGTACTTC. Amino acids: CASSLAVNGYEQYF.

This clonotype was seen only a few times. The J gene is TRBJ1-6, the V gene TRBV20-1; a weak D match, TRBD1 (5 bases). The CDR3 contains 17 residues. Trimming removed 2 bases at V and 2 bases at J, with 16 bases between. Germline assignment: CDR1 DFQATT and CDR2 SNEGSKA (reference sequence). CDR3 protein: CSARRGLRGTYNSPLHF. DNA for the CDR3: TGCAGTGCTAGACGCGGGTTGAGGGGAACCTATAATTCACCCCTCCACTTT.

The V call is TRBV11-2, the J call TRBJ2-3; D unclear. The CDR3 is made up of 10 amino acids. The V end lost 8 bases, the J end lost 2 bases, and 2 bases lay between the germline ends. Germline V gene lookup returns CDR1 SGHAT and CDR2 FQNNGV. CDR3 nucleotide sequence: TGTGCCAGCCTCACAGATACGCAGTATTTT. Its protein product is CASLTDTQYF.

This clonotype was detected only a few times. The chain carries TRBV12-3 or TRBV12-4 and TRBJ2-1; possibly TRBD2 for D (6 bases). CDR3 length equals 14 residues. V gave up 6 bases and J gave up 10 bases, with 19 bases separating them. The CDR3 region is CASSFWTNQAEQFF. Written as DNA, the CDR3 is TGTGCCAGCAGCTTTTGGACTAACCAGGCCGAGCAGTTCTTC.

CDR3 sequence: CATSRVGQGARQPQHF. CDR3 nucleotides: TGTGCCACCAGCAGAGTGGGACAGGGGGCACGGCAGCCCCAGCATTTT. V is TRBV15 and J is TRBJ1-5; 12 bases fit TRBD1. Per germline, CDR1 LNHNV and CDR2 YYDKDF (reference sequence). The ends lost 1 base at V and 7 bases at J; junction bases unmatched: 5. CDR3 length equals 16 residues.

This clonotype was counted ten times or more. The CDR3 here is CASSPGNGLAGISDTQYF. CDR3 nucleotides: TGTGCCAGCAGCCCTGGAAACGGACTAGCGGGAATATCAGATACGCAGTATTTT. The gene calls are TRBV5-4 and TRBJ2-3; 12 bases are a match to TRBD2. In germline, CDR1 is SGHNT, CDR2 YYREEE (reference sequence). The CDR3 covers 18 residues. Trimming took 4 bases from V and 4 from J; bases not matched to a gene: 13.

This rearrangement joins TRBV24-1 to TRBJ1-4; 10 bases are shared with TRBD1. Unmatched junction bases numbered 21, after V lost 9 bases and J lost 0 bases. CDR1 is KGHDR, CDR2 SFDVKD, per germline. CDR3 length: 21 residues. Written as DNA, the CDR3 is TGTGCCACCGGTGCCTCCCCCCGGGACAGGGGTTCGGGGGCAACTAATGAAAAACTGTTTTTT. Its protein product is CATGASPRDRGSGATNEKLFF.

This clonotype has more than one count but fewer than ten. The J gene is TRBJ1-2, the V gene TRBV2, with 7 bases matching TRBD1. V shed 8 bases, J shed 0 bases, and the junction held 6 bases outside the gene matches. The CDR3 is made up of 14 amino acids. Looked up from germline, CDR1 is SNHLY and CDR2 is FYNNEI. The CDR3 protein is CASVPGQPNYGYTF. As DNA, the CDR3 is TGTGCCAGCGTTCCGGGACAGCCTAACTATGGCTACACCTTC.

This chain connects TRBV2 to TRBJ2-7; TRBD2 aligns across 8 bases. This CDR3 contains 17 residues. From germline, CDR1 is SNHLY and CDR2 FYNNEI. Trimming took 1 base from V and 2 from J; bases not matched to a gene: 10. The CDR3 sequence: CASSEGVVAGKPYEQYF. CDR3 nucleotides: TGTGCCAGCAGTGAAGGCGTGGTAGCGGGGAAGCCCTACGAGCAGTACTTC.

This clonotype was seen a handful of times. V gene TRBV14 combines with J gene TRBJ2-5, with a weak D call TRBD1 (6 bases). Germline-derived CDR1 and CDR2 are SGHDN and FVKESK. The CDR3 runs to 16 residues. The V and J ends lost 3 bases and 2 bases respectively, with 16 bases between them. CDR3 sequence (DNA): TGTGCCAGCAGCCAGACAGGCGGATGGGATCAAGAGACCCAGTACTTC. It encodes CASSQTGGWDQETQYF. Drawing the rest from reference TRBV14 and TRBJ2-5, the complete variable domain is EAGVTQFPSHSVIEKGQTVTLRCDPISGHDNLYWYRRVMGKEIKFLLHFVKESKQDESGMPNNRFLAERTGGTYSTLKVQPAELEDSGVYFCASSQTGGWDQETQYFGPGTRLLVL.

This clonotype was counted at least ten times. The V gene is TRBV6-1, the J gene TRBJ2-7; D may be TRBD1 or TRBD2 (5 bases each). V lost 0 bases, J lost 3 bases, and 18 bases lay in between. Germline V gives CDR1 MNHNS, CDR2 SASEGT. CDR3 length: 17 residues. The CDR3, as DNA: TGTGCCAGCAGTGAAGCTGTGGTGAGGGGCCGAAGCTACGAGCAGTACTTC. Translating it yields CASSEAVVRGRSYEQYF.

This clonotype has only a few counts. The V call is TRBV12-3 or TRBV12-4, the J call TRBJ1-4; 7 nucleotides match TRBD1. The CDR3 is 15 residues long. The J segment lost 0 bases and the V segment lost 6 bases, leaving 4 bases of the junction unmatched. CDR3 bases: TGTGCCAGCAGGGCCGGGACAGCAACTAATGAAAAACTGTTTTTT. Translation: CASRAGTATNEKLFF.

The V call is TRBV4-1, the J call TRBJ1-5; D uncertain. Germline lookup yields CDR1 MGHRA and CDR2 YSYEKL. V was shortened by 4 bases and J by 7 bases, with 14 bases between the two germline ends. This CDR3 contains 14 residues. The CDR3 spells CASSPGPSRQPQHF. As DNA, the CDR3 is TGCGCCAGCAGCCCTGGCCCCAGTCGGCAGCCCCAGCATTTT.

This clonotype was counted ten times or more. The chain has TRBV20-1 and TRBJ1-2; D remains ambiguous. The ends were cut back, 2 bases at V and 8 bases at J, with 15 bases in the middle. Germline CDR1 and CDR2: DFQATT and SNEGSKA (reference sequence). There are 13 residues in the CDR3. The CDR3 here is CSARTRTQQGYTF. The CDR3 DNA reads TGCAGTGCTAGAACGCGGACCCAGCAGGGCTACACCTTC.

There are a few counts of this clonotype. J is TRBJ1-1 and V is TRBV12-3 or TRBV12-4; 10 nucleotides agree with TRBD1. J gave up 4 bases and V 3 bases, and 2 bases lay outside the gene matches. CDR3 size: 14 residues. The CDR3 loop is CASSFRQGATEAFF. CDR3 nucleotide sequence: TGTGCCAGCAGTTTCCGACAGGGGGCCACTGAAGCTTTCTTT.